A single sample is the source of the 21 T cell receptor beta chains below, sequenced in a study of blood T cell repertoires in COVID-19. This table comes from immunoSEQ multiplex PCR, and its TCRdb copy is limited to in-frame clones, with some not included. Seen here are fewer than 180,000 clones, 75% to 90% observed once, and the top ten hold about 4.2%. Sequences were obtained from peripheral blood. Receptors originate from a woman aged 60-75 years with active or convalescent COVID-19.

This sequence joins TRBV14 and TRBJ1-4, with D perhaps matching TRBD1 (5 bases). Germline V gene sequence: CDR1 SGHDN, CDR2 FVKESK. Trimming shortened V by 2 bases and J by 8 bases, and 12 bases separated the two germline ends. The CDR3 is 14 amino acids. The CDR3 DNA sequence: TGTGCCAGCAGCCAACGCGGCAAGGGGGAAAAACTGTTTTTT. Translating it yields CASSQRGKGEKLFF.

This clone was recorded at least ten times. This chain uses TRBV7-2 with TRBJ1-6; D gene uncertain. Germline CDR1 is SGHTA and CDR2 is FQGNSA. Trimming shortened V by 1 base and J by 4 bases, and 8 bases separated the two germline ends. The CDR3 is made up of 15 amino acids. The CDR3 loop reads CASSLVRHYNSPLHF. CDR3 nucleotides: TGTGCCAGCAGCTTAGTTAGACATTATAATTCACCCCTCCACTTT.

The chain combines TRBV18 with TRBJ1-1; 8 nucleotides align to TRBD1. The ends lost 5 bases at V and 5 bases at J; junction bases unmatched: 10. CDR1 KGHSH and CDR2 LQKENI come from the germline V gene. The CDR3 is 15 residues long. The CDR3 region has the DNA TGTGCCAGCTCATTACTGACAGGGGTGGATACTGAAGCTTTCTTT. Its protein is CASSLLTGVDTEAFF.

V usage is TRBV7-3 and J usage is TRBJ2-3, with a tentative D call TRBD1 (6 bases). The CDR3 is 13 amino acids. Trimming stripped 3 bases from V and 6 bases from J, with 10 bases between. Germline values: CDR1 SGHTA, CDR2 FQGTGA. In DNA form, the CDR3 reads TGTGCCAGCAGCTTCCTGAGGGGGGATACGCAGTATTTT. Translated: CASSFLRGDTQYF.

This clone was seen a few times. The gene calls are TRBV7-9 and TRBJ1-5, with 7 nucleotides matching TRBD1. The trim removed 0 bases at V and 2 bases at J, leaving 4 bases unmatched. Germline V CDR1 and CDR2: SEHNR, FQNEAQ (reference sequence). CDR3 length: 16 amino acids. The CDR3 sequence is CASSLAVGQGNQPQHF. The CDR3 DNA sequence: TGTGCCAGCAGCTTAGCGGTCGGACAGGGCAATCAGCCCCAGCATTTT. Looking up the rest from reference TRBV7-9 and TRBJ1-5 gives the full variable domain: DTGVSQNPRHKITKRGQNVTFRCDPISEHNRLYWYRQTLGQGPEFLTYFQNEAQLEKSRLLSDRFSAERPKGSFSTLEIQRTEQGDSAMYLCASSLAVGQGNQPQHFGDGTRLSIL.

In this sample, this clone turned up a few times. The V gene is TRBV6-2 or TRBV6-3, the J gene TRBJ2-5, with 9 bases identical to TRBD1. Per germline, CDR1 MNHEY and CDR2 SVGEGT. The trim removed 4 bases at V and 1 base at J, leaving 4 bases unmatched. The CDR3 length is 15 residues. The DNA for the CDR3 is TGTGCCAGCAGTTCGGACAGGGGAGTCCAAGAGACCCAGTACTTC. Translating it yields CASSSDRGVQETQYF.

As DNA, the CDR3 is TGTGCCAGCAGACGGGACAGCCTCTCTGGAAACACCATATATTTT. It encodes CASRRDSLSGNTIYF. The chain carries TRBV6-5 and TRBJ1-3; TRBD1 matches at 7 bases. The CDR3 runs to 15 residues. Germline values: CDR1 MNHEY, CDR2 SVGAGI. V was clipped by 6 bases and J by 0 bases; unmatched bases: 5.

The chain joins TRBV2 to TRBJ2-7; 11 bases line up with TRBD2. Trimming at V came to 0 bases and at J to 3 bases, leaving 10 bases not matched to a gene. The CDR3 runs 18 residues. The V gene's germline CDR1 is SNHLY and CDR2 FYNNEI. CDR3 region: CASSEAGSGGAGYYEQYF. In DNA form, the CDR3 reads TGTGCCAGCAGTGAAGCTGGTAGCGGGGGGGCCGGGTACTACGAGCAGTACTTC.

The chain has TRBV7-2 and TRBJ2-1; the match to TRBD2 covers 9 bases. There are 15 residues in the CDR3. The J segment lost 8 bases and the V segment lost 4 bases, leaving 9 bases of the junction unmatched. The germline CDR1 and CDR2 sequences are SGHTA and FQGNSA. The CDR3 loop reads CASSSARTSVDEQFF. CDR3 sequence (DNA): TGTGCCAGCAGCTCCGCGAGGACTAGCGTCGATGAGCAGTTCTTC.

The chain has TRBV29-1 and TRBJ1-2, with TRBD1 matching over 9 bases. The V and J ends lost 7 bases and 4 bases, in that order; junction bases with no gene match: 10. This CDR3 contains 14 residues. Germline CDR1 and CDR2: SQVTM and ANQGSEA. The DNA for the CDR3 is TGCAGCGCCTCGGGACAGGGAGGGGGCTATGGCTACACCTTC. Translation: CSASGQGGGYGYTF.

This chain links TRBV30 with TRBJ1-1; D is possibly TRBD1 (6 bases). The V and J ends lost 0 bases and 6 bases respectively, with 14 bases between them. There are 14 residues in the CDR3. Germline lookup yields CDR1 GTSNPN and CDR2 SVGIG (reference sequence). Written as DNA, the CDR3 is TGTGCCTGGAGTGTAGCAGGGGTATTTTCTGAAGCTTTCTTT. Residues: CAWSVAGVFSEAFF.

The genes are TRBV7-9 and TRBJ2-3; the D is unclear. The CDR3 loop spans 14 amino acids. CDR1 SEHNR and CDR2 FQNEAQ come from the germline V gene (reference sequence). Trimming shortened V by 5 bases and J by 7 bases, and 16 bases separated the two germline ends. The CDR3 nucleotides read TGTGCCAGCAGCCCCCTTTCAGGATCATATACGCAGTATTTT. Amino acid sequence: CASSPLSGSYTQYF.

The chain employs TRBV10-3 and TRBJ2-3, with D possibly TRBD2 on 5 matching bases. Germline CDR1 and CDR2: ENHRY and SYGVKD. The CDR3 has 16 residues. The V end lost 4 bases, the J end lost 5 bases, and 19 bases lay between the germline ends. This chain's CDR3 is CAISGNSALGGDTQYF. The CDR3 DNA reads TGTGCCATCAGTGGTAATAGCGCTTTAGGTGGAGATACGCAGTATTTT.

Comments on this clone: The sample has other DNA sequences that encode this CDR3 too. This chain links TRBV5-1 with TRBJ2-3, with 13 bases lining up with TRBD2. This CDR3 contains 18 residues. With 0 bases clipped from V and 0 bases from J, the junction kept 4 bases outside the gene matches. Germline CDR1 is SGHRS and CDR2 is YFSETQ. The CDR3 coding sequence is TGCGCCAGCAGCTTGGGACTAGCGGGGGGACGTAGCACAGATACGCAGTATTTT. This translates into CASSLGLAGGRSTDTQYF.

The chain uses TRBV27 and TRBJ1-1; the D is unclear. The CDR3 has 14 amino acids. From germline, CDR1 is MNHEY and CDR2 SMNVEV (reference sequence). Trimming took 3 bases from V and 1 from J, leaving 9 bases between them. This CDR3 is CASSFSGSNTEAFF. The DNA for the CDR3 is TGTGCCAGCAGTTTCTCAGGATCGAACACTGAAGCTTTCTTT.

The V gene is TRBV12-3 or TRBV12-4, the J gene TRBJ2-5; the D is unclear. The length of the CDR3 is 13 residues. The V end lost 7 bases, the J end lost 5 bases, and 14 bases lay between the germline ends. For the CDR3, the DNA is TGTGCCAGCAACCTCGGTAACGGTGAGACCCAGTACTTC. This translates into CASNLGNGETQYF.

J is TRBJ2-3 and V is TRBV5-4; 11 bases are a match to TRBD2. CDR1 is SGHNT, CDR2 YYREEE, per germline (reference sequence). With V trimmed by 3 bases and J by 2 bases, 5 bases remained unmatched. CDR3 length equals 16 residues. The CDR3 is CASSSLAGGDTDTQYF. CDR3 in DNA: TGTGCCAGCAGCTCCCTAGCGGGGGGCGACACAGATACGCAGTATTTT.

This clone has only one observation. This chain uses TRBV14 with TRBJ1-2; no reliable D call. The CDR3 is 15 amino acids. Germline CDR1 is SGHDN and CDR2 is FVKESK. V lost 3 bases and J lost 2, with 13 bases in between. Here the CDR3 reads CASSQGRPGNYGYTF. CDR3 sequence (DNA): TGTGCCAGCAGCCAGGGCCGCCCGGGGAACTATGGCTACACCTTC.

The chain employs TRBV30 and TRBJ2-5, with 7 bases matching TRBD1. The CDR3 consists of 13 residues. Germline V lookup: CDR1 GTSNPN, CDR2 SVGIG (reference sequence). Germline trimming cut 3 bases from V and 5 bases from J; bases unmatched to any gene: 6. This CDR3 reads CAWRNRGLETQYF. As DNA, the CDR3 is TGTGCCTGGAGAAACAGGGGCTTGGAGACCCAGTACTTC. Looking up the rest from reference TRBV30 and TRBJ2-5 gives the full variable domain: SQTIHQWPATLVQPVGSPLSLECTVEGTSNPNLYWYRQAAGRGLQLLFYSVGIGQISSEVPQNLSASRPQDRQFILSSKKLLLSDSGFYLCAWRNRGLETQYFGPGTRLLVL.

This clone has a single count. The gene calls are TRBV6-1 and TRBJ1-2; D is ambiguous. The CDR3 loop spans 12 amino acids. The germline V gene encodes CDR1 MNHNS and CDR2 SASEGT. V lost 3 bases and J 8 bases, leaving 10 bases between the germline ends. CDR3 sequence: CASSDRLGGYTF. The CDR3 bases are TGTGCCAGCAGTGACAGGCTGGGCGGCTACACCTTC.

V and J are TRBV18 and TRBJ2-3; possibly TRBD2 for D (5 bases). Trimming removed 1 base at V and 4 bases at J, with 12 bases between. Germline loops: CDR1 KGHSH, CDR2 LQKENI. CDR3 length equals 15 residues. Written as DNA, the CDR3 is TGTGCCAGCTCACCACTCGGGGTGAGCGCAGATACGCAGTATTTT. Protein sequence: CASSPLGVSADTQYF.